The rows below give T cell receptor beta chains drawn from one sample of a study of T cells in Graves' hyperthyroidism and ophthalmopathy. TCRdb used MiXCR to reprocess the multiplex PCR reads, holding one entry per CDR3 protein. This table holds 750,000 to 900,000 distinct CDR3 sequences, roughly 37% found once. The sequenced sample was blood. Every receptor here comes from a man between 18 and 35 years old with Graves' hyperthyroidism. CDR3s include the opening cysteine and the closing phenylalanine or tryptophan. D genes are given only for firm matches. Where a row states a size, it is once, few, many or the class of an expanded clone; other rows omit it.

clone size,J gene,V gene,D gene,CDR3 DNA,CDR3 protein
-,TRBJ2-5,TRBV7-8,TRBD2,TGTGCCAGCAGCTCAAGGGGACTAGCGGGAGAGACCCAGTACTTC,CASSSRGLAGETQYF
-,TRBJ1-3,TRBV7-9,-,TGTGCCAGCAGCCCGGTGACAGCCTCTGGAAACACCATATATTTT,CASSPVTASGNTIYF
-,TRBJ1-6,TRBV7-9,TRBD1,TGTGCCAGCAGTCTGACAGGGGGCAGGTCCTATAATTCACCCCTCCACTTT,CASSLTGGRSYNSPLHF
-,TRBJ1-3,TRBV7-2,-,TGTGCCAGCAGCTTAGAACGGCAGGGATATGGAAACACCATATATTTT,CASSLERQGYGNTIYF
-,TRBJ2-7,TRBV12-3/TRBV12-4,TRBD2,TGTGCCAGCAGTCCCCTTGGCGGGAGTACCTACGAGCAGTACTTC,CASSPLGGSTYEQYF
many,TRBJ1-5,TRBV7-9,-,TGTGCCAGCAGCTTATTAGATAGCAATCAGCCCCAGCATTTT,CASSLLDSNQPQHF
few,TRBJ1-2,TRBV5-1,-,TGCGCCAGCAGCTTGGACGCAGGCTATGGCTACACCTTC,CASSLDAGYGYTF
-,TRBJ2-7,TRBV15,-,TGTGCCACCAGCAGAGACAACTACGAGCAGTACTTC,CATSRDNYEQYF
-,TRBJ1-1,TRBV20-1,-,TGCAGTGGGGACTCCCCGGGCTACAATGAGCAGTTCTTT,CSGDSPGYNEQFF
-,TRBJ2-7,TRBV7-8,-,TGTGCCAGCAGCAGGGCGGCCTCCTACGAGCAGTACTTC,CASSRAASYEQYF
few,TRBJ2-5,TRBV5-1,-,TGCGCCAGCAGCTTGGACCGAGGGGCAGGAGAGACCCAGTACTTC,CASSLDRGAGETQYF
-,TRBJ2-3,TRBV2,TRBD2,TGTGCCAGCAGTGAGCGGGGGATCACAGATACGCAGTATTTT,CASSERGITDTQYF
few,TRBJ1-6,TRBV6-1,-,TGTGCCAGCAGACCCTCTACACATTCACCCCTCCACTTT,CASRPSTHSPLHF
-,TRBJ2-5,TRBV11-2,-,TGTGCCAGCCTCGGGGGGCAGTTTACTGGAGAGACCCAGTACTTC,CASLGGQFTGETQYF
-,TRBJ1-1,TRBV11-2,-,TGTGCCAGCAGCTTAGAGTTCCGCCACCTTAACACTGAAGCTTTCTTT,CASSLEFRHLNTEAFF
-,TRBJ2-5,TRBV20-1,-,TGCAGTGCCGCGAAGACAGGCCCAAAGACCCAGTACTTC,CSAAKTGPKTQYF
few,TRBJ1-1,TRBV5-1,TRBD1,TGCGCCAGCACCCCGGACAGGGCTTACACTGAAGCTTTCTTT,CASTPDRAYTEAFF
-,TRBJ1-5,TRBV19,TRBD1,TGTGCCAGTACCCCCCCCGCCAGGGGGTTTCGCAATCAGCCCCAGCATTTT,CASTPPARGFRNQPQHF
many,TRBJ2-5,TRBV2,-,TGTGCCAGCAGTGGACAGACTTCCCAAGAGACCCAGTACTTC,CASSGQTSQETQYF
-,TRBJ1-5,TRBV20-1,-,TGCAGTGCTATCGAGGGGGGCAATCAGCCCCAGCATTTT,CSAIEGGNQPQHF
-,TRBJ1-1,TRBV6-5,-,TGTGCCAGCAGTTACGGGACGGCCGGAACTGAAGCTTTCTTT,CASSYGTAGTEAFF
many,TRBJ1-1,TRBV10-3,-,TGTGCCATCAGTGAGTCCTTGCAATCGAACACTGAAGCTTTCTTT,CAISESLQSNTEAFF
-,TRBJ2-5,TRBV29-1,TRBD2,TGCAGCTTAGGACTAGCGCGAGAGACCCAGTACTTC,CSLGLARETQYF
many,TRBJ2-5,TRBV29-1,-,TGCAGCGTTGAAGGGCCCGGACGGACCCAGTACTTC,CSVEGPGRTQYF